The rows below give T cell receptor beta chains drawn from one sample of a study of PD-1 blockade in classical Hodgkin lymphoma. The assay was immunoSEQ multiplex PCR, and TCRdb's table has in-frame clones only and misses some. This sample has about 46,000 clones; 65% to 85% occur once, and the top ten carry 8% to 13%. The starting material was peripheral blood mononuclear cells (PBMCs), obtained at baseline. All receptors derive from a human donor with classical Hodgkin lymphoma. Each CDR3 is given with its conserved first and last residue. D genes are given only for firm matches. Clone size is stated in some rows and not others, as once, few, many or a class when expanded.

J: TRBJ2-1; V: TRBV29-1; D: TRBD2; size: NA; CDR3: CSARLLAGLGDEQFF; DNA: TGCAGCGCAAGATTACTAGCGGGGCTGGGCGATGAGCAGTTCTTC
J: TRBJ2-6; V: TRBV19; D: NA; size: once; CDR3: CASSPGLSSGANVLTF; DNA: TGTGCCAGTAGTCCTGGGCTATCCTCTGGGGCCAACGTCCTGACTTTC
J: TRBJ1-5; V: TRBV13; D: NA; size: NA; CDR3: CASSLPPVEGVRKNQPQHF; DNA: TGTGCCAGCAGCCTACCACCCGTCGAGGGCGTACGAAAGAATCAGCCCCAGCATTTT
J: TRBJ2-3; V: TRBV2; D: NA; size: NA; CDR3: CASGWRQTDTQYF; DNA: TGTGCCAGCGGCTGGCGTCAAACAGATACGCAGTATTTT
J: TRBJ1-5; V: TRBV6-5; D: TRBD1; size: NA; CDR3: CASRGQGVNQPQHF; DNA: TGTGCCTCACGGGGACAGGGGGTTAATCAGCCCCAGCATTTT
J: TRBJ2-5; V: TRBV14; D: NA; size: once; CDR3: CASSQGSVETQYF; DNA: TGTGCCAGCAGCCAAGGGTCGGTAGAGACCCAGTACTTC
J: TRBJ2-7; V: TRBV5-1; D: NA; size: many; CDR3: CASSSETYEQYF; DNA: TGCGCCAGCAGCTCAGAGACCTACGAGCAGTACTTC
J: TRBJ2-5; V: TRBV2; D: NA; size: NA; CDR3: CASSASVGTQYF; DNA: TGTGCCAGCAGCGCCTCCGTGGGGACCCAGTACTTC
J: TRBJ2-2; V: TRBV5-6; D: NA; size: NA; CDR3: CASSQSGTGELFF; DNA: TGTGCCAGCAGCCAATCCGGTACCGGGGAGCTGTTTTTT
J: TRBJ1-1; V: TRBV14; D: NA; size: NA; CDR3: CASSGTRDTEAFF; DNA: TGTGCCAGCTCCGGGACTAGGGACACTGAAGCTTTCTTT
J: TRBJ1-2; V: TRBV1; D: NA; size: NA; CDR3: CTSRCVRKTYGYTF; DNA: TGCACCAGCAGATGTGTGCGAAAGACCTATGGCTACACCTTC
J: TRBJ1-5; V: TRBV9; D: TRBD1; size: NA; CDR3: CASSVVPGGPDQPQHF; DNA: TGTGCCAGCAGCGTAGTCCCAGGGGGCCCTGATCAGCCCCAGCATTTT
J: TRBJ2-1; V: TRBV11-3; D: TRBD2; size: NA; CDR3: CASSSSGVIAEQFF; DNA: TGTGCCAGCAGCTCTAGCGGAGTTATTGCTGAGCAGTTCTTC
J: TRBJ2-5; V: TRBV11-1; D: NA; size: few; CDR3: CASSPLDDQETQYF; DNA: TGTGCCAGCAGCCCCTTGGACGACCAAGAGACCCAGTACTTC
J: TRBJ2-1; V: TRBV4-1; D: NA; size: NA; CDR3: CASSLPGGAAYNEQFF; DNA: TGCGCCAGCAGCCTCCCTGGAGGGGCAGCCTACAATGAGCAGTTCTTC
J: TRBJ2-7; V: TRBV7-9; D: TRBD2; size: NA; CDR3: CASSSSGGFYEQYF; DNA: TGTGCCAGCAGCTCTAGCGGGGGGTTCTACGAGCAGTACTTC
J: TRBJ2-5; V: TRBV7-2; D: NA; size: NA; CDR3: CASSLGLGPFQQETQYF; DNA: TGTGCCAGCAGCTTAGGTCTAGGGCCTTTCCAGCAAGAGACCCAGTACTTC
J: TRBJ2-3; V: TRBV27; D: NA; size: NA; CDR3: CASSLFAESTDTQYF; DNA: TGTGCCAGCAGTTTATTCGCGGAGAGCACAGATACGCAGTATTTT
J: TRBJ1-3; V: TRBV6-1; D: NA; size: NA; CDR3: CASSGSSGNTIYF; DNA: TGTGCCAGCAGTGGGAGCTCTGGAAACACCATATATTTT
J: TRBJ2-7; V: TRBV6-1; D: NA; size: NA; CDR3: CASSITGGAYEQYF; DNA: TGTGCCAGCAGTATTACAGGGGGGGCCTACGAGCAGTACTTC
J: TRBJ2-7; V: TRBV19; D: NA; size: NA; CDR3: CASSIPRGLSYEQYF; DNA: TGTGCCAGTAGTATACCCCGGGGACTCTCCTACGAGCAGTACTTC
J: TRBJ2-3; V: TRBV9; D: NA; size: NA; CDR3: CASSVSQGSGADTQYF; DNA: TGTGCCAGCAGCGTGTCACAGGGATCAGGGGCAGATACGCAGTATTTT
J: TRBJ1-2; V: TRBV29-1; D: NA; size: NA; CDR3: CSVQEARGYTF; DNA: TGCAGCGTTCAAGAGGCACGGGGCTACACCTTC
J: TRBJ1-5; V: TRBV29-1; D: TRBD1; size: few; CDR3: CSVEGDRDRGNQPQHF; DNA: TGCAGCGTTGAGGGGGACCGGGACAGGGGAAATCAGCCCCAGCATTTT
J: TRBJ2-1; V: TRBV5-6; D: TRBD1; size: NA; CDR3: CASIKVGTGVVDEQFF; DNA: TGTGCCAGCATCAAAGTAGGAACAGGGGTGGTGGATGAGCAGTTCTTC
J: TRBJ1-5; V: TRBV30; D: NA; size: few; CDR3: CAWSLAYNQPQHF; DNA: TGTGCCTGGAGTCTGGCCTACAATCAGCCCCAGCATTTT
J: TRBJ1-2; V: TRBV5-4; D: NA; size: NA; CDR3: CASSLGTGGGFAYGYTF; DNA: TGTGCCAGCAGCTTGGGAACGGGGGGAGGGTTCGCCTATGGCTACACCTTC
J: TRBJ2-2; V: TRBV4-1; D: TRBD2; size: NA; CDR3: CASSQELREAGELFF; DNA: TGCGCCAGCAGCCAAGAGTTGCGGGAGGCCGGGGAGCTGTTTTTT
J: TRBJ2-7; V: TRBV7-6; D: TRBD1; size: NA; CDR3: CASSYTGGYEQYF; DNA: TGTGCCAGCAGCTACACAGGGGGCTACGAGCAGTACTTC
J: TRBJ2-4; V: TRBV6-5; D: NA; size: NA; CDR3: CASSYGGPQNIQYF; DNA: TGTGCCAGCAGTTACGGGGGTCCTCAAAACATTCAGTACTTC
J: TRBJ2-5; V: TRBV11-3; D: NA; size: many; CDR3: CASSLAYGEETQYF; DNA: TGTGCCAGCAGCTTAGCCTATGGGGAAGAGACCCAGTACTTC
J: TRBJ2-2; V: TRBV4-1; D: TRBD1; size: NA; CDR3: CASSQGQGVTGELFF; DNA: TGCGCCAGCAGCCAAGGACAGGGCGTCACCGGGGAGCTGTTTTTT
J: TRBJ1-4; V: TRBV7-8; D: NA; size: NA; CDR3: CASSSRGGSPPEKLFF; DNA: TGTGCCAGCAGCTCCCGAGGGGGGTCCCCTCCTGAAAAACTGTTTTTT